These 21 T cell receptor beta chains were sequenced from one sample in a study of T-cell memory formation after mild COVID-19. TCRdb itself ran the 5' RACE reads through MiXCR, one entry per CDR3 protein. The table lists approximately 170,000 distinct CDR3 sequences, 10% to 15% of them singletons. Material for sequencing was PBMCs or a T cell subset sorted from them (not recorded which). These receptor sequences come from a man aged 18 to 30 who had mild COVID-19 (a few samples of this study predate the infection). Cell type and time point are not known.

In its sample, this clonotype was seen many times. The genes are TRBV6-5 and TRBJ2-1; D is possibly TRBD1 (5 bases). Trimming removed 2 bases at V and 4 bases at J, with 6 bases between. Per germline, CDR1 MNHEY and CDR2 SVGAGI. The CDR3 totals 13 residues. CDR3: CASSYDSYNEQFF. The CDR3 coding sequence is TGTGCCAGCAGTTACGACAGTTACAATGAGCAGTTCTTC.

The CDR3: CASSYGRTSGATYNEQFF. CDR3 bases: TGTGCCAGCAGTTACGGTCGGACTAGCGGGGCAACCTACAATGAGCAGTTCTTC. This chain joins TRBV6-2 or TRBV6-3 and TRBJ2-1; TRBD2 matches 12 bases. The CDR3 sequence is 18 residues long. V lost 2 bases and J lost 2; bases outside the gene matches: 7. Germline-derived CDR1 and CDR2 are MNHEY and SVGEGT.

The CDR3 DNA sequence: TGTGCCAGCAGCTTGGGCCAGACAGGGGCGAACGAGCAGTACTTC. It codes for CASSLGQTGANEQYF. The chain recombines TRBV7-6 with TRBJ2-7; 8 bases fit TRBD1. The CDR3 loop spans 15 amino acids. The V segment lost 3 bases and the J segment 5 bases; nucleotides outside the gene matches: 9. Germline CDR1 and CDR2: SGHVS and FNYEAQ.

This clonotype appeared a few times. The CDR3 reads CATPGQGANTGELFF. DNA of the CDR3: TGTGCCACCCCAGGACAGGGAGCGAACACCGGGGAGCTGTTTTTT. The chain couples TRBV28 to TRBJ2-2; 8 bases agree with TRBD1. The junction had 7 bases not matched to a gene; V was cut back by 10 bases and J by 0 bases. The germline V gene encodes CDR1 MDHEN and CDR2 SYDVKM. The CDR3 loop spans 15 amino acids.

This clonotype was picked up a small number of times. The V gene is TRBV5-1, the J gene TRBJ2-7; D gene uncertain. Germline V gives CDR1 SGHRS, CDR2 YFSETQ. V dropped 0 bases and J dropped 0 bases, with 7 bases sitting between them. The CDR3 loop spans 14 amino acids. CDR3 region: CASSLVPASYEQYF. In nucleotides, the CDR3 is TGCGCCAGCAGCTTGGTCCCGGCCTCCTACGAGCAGTACTTC. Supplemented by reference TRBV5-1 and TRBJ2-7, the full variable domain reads KAGVTQTPRYLIKTRGQQVTLSCSPISGHRSVSWYQQTPGQGLQFLFEYFSETQRNKGNFPGRFSGRQFSNSRSEMNVSTLELGDSALYLCASSLVPASYEQYFGPGTRLTVT.

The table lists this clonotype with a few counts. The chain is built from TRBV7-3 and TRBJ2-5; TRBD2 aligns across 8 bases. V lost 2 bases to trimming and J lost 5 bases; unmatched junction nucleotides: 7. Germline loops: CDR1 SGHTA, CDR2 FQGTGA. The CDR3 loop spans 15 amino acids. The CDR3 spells CASSLLREGRETQYF. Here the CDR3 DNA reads TGTGCCAGCAGCTTACTTCGGGAGGGAAGGGAGACCCAGTACTTC.

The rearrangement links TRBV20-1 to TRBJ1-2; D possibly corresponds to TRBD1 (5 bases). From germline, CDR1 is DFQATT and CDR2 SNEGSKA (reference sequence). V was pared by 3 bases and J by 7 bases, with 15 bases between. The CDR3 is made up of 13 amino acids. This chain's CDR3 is CSAREGIAGGYTF. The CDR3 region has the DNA TGCAGTGCTAGGGAGGGGATAGCGGGTGGCTACACCTTC.

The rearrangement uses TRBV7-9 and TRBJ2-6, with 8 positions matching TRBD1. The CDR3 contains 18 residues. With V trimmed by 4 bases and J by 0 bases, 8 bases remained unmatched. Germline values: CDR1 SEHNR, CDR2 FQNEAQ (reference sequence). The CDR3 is CASSSYRDRTSGANVLTF. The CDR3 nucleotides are TGTGCCAGCAGCTCCTACCGGGACAGGACCTCTGGGGCCAACGTCCTGACTTTC.

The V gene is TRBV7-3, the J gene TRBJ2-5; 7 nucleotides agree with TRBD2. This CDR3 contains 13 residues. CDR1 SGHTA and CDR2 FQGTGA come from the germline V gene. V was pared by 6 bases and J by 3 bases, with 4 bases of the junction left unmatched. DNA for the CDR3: TGTGCCAGCAGTCGGAGCGGGGAAGAGACCCAGTACTTC. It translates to CASSRSGEETQYF.

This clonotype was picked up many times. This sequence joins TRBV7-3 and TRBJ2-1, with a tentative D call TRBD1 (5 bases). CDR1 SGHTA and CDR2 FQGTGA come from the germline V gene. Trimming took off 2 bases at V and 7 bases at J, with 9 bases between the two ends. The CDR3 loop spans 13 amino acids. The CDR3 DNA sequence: TGTGCCAGCAGCTTACAACCAGGGAATGAGCAGTTCTTC. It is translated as CASSLQPGNEQFF.

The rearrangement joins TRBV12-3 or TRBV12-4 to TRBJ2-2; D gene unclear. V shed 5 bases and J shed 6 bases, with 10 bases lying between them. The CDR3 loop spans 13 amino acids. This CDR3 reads CASSPRLPGELFF. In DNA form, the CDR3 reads TGTGCCAGCAGTCCCCGCCTTCCCGGGGAGCTGTTTTTT.

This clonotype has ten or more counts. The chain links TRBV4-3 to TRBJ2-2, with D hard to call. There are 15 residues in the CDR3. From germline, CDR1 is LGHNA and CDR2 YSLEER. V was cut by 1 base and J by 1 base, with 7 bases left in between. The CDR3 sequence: CASSQGAGNTGELFF. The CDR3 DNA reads TGCGCCAGCAGCCAAGGGGCAGGGAACACCGGGGAGCTGTTTTTT.

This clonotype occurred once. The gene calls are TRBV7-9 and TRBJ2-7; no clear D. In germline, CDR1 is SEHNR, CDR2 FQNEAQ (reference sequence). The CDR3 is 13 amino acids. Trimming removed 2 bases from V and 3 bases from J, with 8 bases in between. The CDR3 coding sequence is TGTGCCAGCAGCTTATCTGGCGGCTACGAGCAGTACGTC. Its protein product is CASSLSGGYEQYV.

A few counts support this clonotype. CDR3 sequence reads: CASSLAGRVTDTQYF. In DNA form, the CDR3 reads TGTGCCAGCAGCTTAGCGGGTCGGGTCACAGATACGCAGTATTTT. The chain couples TRBV7-2 to TRBJ2-3; D not resolved. Germline loops: CDR1 SGHTA, CDR2 FQGNSA. Deletions cut 0 bases from V and 2 bases from J, with 9 bases between. The CDR3 extends over 15 amino acids.

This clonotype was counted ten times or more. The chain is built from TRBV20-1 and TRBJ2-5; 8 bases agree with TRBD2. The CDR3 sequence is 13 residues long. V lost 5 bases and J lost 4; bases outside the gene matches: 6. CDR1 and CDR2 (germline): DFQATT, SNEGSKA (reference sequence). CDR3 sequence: CSAPPGGRETQYF. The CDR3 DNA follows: TGCAGTGCTCCTCCGGGGGGGCGAGAGACCCAGTACTTC.

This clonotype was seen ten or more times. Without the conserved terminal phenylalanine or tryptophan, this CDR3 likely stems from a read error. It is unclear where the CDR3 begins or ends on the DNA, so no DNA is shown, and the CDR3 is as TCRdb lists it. CDR3 sequence: CASSPSGVNSQL. The chain is built from TRBV18 and TRBJ2-1. Germline assignment: CDR1 KGHSH and CDR2 LQKENI. The CDR3 adds up to 12 amino acids, both ends counted.

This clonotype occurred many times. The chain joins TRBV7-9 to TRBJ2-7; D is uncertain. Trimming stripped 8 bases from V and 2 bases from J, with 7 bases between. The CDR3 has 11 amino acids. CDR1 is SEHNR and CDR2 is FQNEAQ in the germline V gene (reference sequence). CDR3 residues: CASAQTYEQYF. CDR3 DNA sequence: TGTGCCAGCGCACAGACCTACGAGCAGTACTTC. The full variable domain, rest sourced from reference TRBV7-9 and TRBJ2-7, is DTGVSQNPRHKITKRGQNVTFRCDPISEHNRLYWYRQTLGQGPEFLTYFQNEAQLEKSRLLSDRFSAERPKGSFSTLEIQRTEQGDSAMYLCASAQTYEQYFGPGTRLTVT.

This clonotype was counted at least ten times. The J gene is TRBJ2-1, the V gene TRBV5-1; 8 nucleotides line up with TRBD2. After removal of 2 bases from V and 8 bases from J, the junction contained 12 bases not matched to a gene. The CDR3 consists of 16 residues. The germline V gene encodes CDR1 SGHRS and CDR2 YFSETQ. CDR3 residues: CASSFPPAGGLDEQFF. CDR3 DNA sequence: TGCGCCAGCAGCTTTCCTCCTGCGGGGGGTTTAGATGAGCAGTTCTTC.

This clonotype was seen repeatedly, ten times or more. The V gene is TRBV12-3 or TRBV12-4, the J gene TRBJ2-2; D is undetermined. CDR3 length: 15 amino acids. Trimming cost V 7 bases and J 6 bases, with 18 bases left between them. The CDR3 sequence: CASTILTPRAGELFF. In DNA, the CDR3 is TGTGCCAGCACCATACTAACCCCACGCGCCGGGGAGCTGTTTTTT.

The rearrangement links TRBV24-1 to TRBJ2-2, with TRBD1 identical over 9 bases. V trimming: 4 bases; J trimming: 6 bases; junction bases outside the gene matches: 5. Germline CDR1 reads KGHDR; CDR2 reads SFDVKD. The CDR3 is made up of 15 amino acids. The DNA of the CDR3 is TGTGCCACCAGTGACCCGGGACAGGGCGCCGGGGAGCTGTTTTTT. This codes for CATSDPGQGAGELFF.

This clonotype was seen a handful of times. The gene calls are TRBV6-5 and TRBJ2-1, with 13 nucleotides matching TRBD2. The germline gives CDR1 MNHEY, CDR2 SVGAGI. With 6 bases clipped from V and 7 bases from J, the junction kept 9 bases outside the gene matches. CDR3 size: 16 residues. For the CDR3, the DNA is TGTGCCAGCAGAGCACTAGCGGGGGGGCCCAGAAATGAGCAGTTCTTC. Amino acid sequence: CASRALAGGPRNEQFF.